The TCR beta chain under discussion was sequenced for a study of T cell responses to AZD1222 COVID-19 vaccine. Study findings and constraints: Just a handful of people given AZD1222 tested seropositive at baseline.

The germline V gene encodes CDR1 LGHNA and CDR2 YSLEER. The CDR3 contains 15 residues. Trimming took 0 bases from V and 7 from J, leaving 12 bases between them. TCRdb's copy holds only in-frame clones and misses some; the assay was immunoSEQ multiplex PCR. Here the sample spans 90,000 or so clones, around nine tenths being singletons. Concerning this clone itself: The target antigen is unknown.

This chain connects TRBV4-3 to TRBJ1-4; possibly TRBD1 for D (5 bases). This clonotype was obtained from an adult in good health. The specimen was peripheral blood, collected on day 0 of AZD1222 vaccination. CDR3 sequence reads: CASSQEGSGAEKLFF. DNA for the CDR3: TGCGCCAGCAGCCAAGAGGGAAGCGGGGCTGAAAAACTGTTTTTT.